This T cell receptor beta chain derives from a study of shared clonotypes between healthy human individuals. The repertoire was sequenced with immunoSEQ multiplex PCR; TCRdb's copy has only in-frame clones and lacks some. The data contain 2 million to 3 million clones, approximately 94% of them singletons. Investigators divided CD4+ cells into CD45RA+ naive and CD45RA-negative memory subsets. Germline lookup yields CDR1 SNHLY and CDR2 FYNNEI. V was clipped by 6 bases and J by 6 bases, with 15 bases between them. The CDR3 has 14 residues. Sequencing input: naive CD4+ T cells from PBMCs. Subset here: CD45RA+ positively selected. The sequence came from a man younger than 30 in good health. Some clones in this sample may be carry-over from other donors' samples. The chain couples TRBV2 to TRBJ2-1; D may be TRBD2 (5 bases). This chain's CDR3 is CASRTPGTLNEQFF. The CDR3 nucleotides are TGTGCCAGCAGAACACCGGGAACCCTCAATGAGCAGTTCTTC.